Presented here are 25 T cell receptor beta chains from one specimen sequenced in a study of OX40 agonist ivuxolimab in advanced cancers. The repertoire was sequenced with immunoSEQ multiplex PCR; TCRdb's copy has only in-frame clones and lacks some. Of about 19,000 clones in the sample, approximately 79% were seen once. The sequencing here drew on CD4+ or CD8+ T cells sorted from blood, taken in a trial of the OX40 agonist ivuxolimab. These receptors came from an adult with an advanced solid tumor such as melanoma, head and neck, liver or kidney cancer.

This sequence joins TRBV27 and TRBJ2-2, with a weak D call TRBD1 (6 bases). V was cut by 7 bases and J by 0 bases, with 18 bases left in between. This CDR3 has 17 residues. Germline-derived CDR1 and CDR2 are MNHEY and SMNVEV (reference sequence). CDR3 in DNA: TGTGCCAGCACGCTACGGGACACCTACGCGAACACCGGGGAGCTGTTTTTT. Translated, it gives CASTLRDTYANTGELFF.

This chain connects TRBV19 to TRBJ1-2, with D hard to call. The CDR3 is made up of 14 amino acids. Germline V gene sequence: CDR1 LNHDA, CDR2 SQIVND (reference sequence). Between the trimmed V and J ends, which lost 2 bases and 4 bases, there was a span of 11 bases. This CDR3 is CASSISQNFYGYTF. CDR3 DNA sequence: TGTGCCAGTAGTATATCACAGAATTTCTATGGCTACACCTTC.

This clone is classed as medium-sized. This chain uses TRBV7-9 with TRBJ2-2; 8 nucleotides line up with TRBD1. Germline V gives CDR1 SEHNR, CDR2 FQNEAQ (reference sequence). The CDR3 contains 16 residues. V lost 5 bases, J lost 2 bases, and 7 bases stayed unmatched. CDR3 sequence (DNA): TGTGCCAGCAGCGCGCGACAGGGGATAAACACCGGGGAGCTGTTTTTT. This codes for CASSARQGINTGELFF.

The chain employs TRBV5-4 and TRBJ2-7; 10 bases match TRBD1. The CDR3 covers 14 residues. With 4 bases clipped from V and 4 bases from J, the junction kept 5 bases outside the gene matches. Germline CDR1 and CDR2: SGHNT and YYREEE (reference sequence). The CDR3 DNA follows: TGTGCCAGCAGCGCCTGGGACAGGGGTTACGAGCAGTACTTC. It yields the protein CASSAWDRGYEQYF.

This sequence joins TRBV9 and TRBJ1-5; no firm D call. The CDR3 loop spans 15 amino acids. Trimming removed 0 bases at V and 0 bases at J, with 7 bases between. Germline values: CDR1 SGDLS, CDR2 YYNGEE. As DNA, the CDR3 is TGTGCCAGCAGCGTAGACGCGGCTAGCAATCAGCCCCAGCATTTT. This encodes CASSVDAASNQPQHF.

Regarding this clone: The junction departs from the called germline gene at one end, perhaps through a read error. J is TRBJ1-5 and V is TRBV7-7; TRBD1 matches 7 bases. CDR3 length: 14 residues. The germline gives CDR1 SSHAT, CDR2 FNYEAQ (reference sequence). CDR3 sequence: CASSSGTVNQPQHF. The CDR3 DNA reads TGTGCTAGCAGCTCCGGGACAGTCAATCAGCCCCAGCATTTT.

The chain links TRBV7-2 to TRBJ1-5, with TRBD1 identical over 8 bases. CDR1 is SGHTA, CDR2 FQGNSA, per germline. The CDR3 runs to 15 residues. The trim removed 6 bases at V and 3 bases at J, leaving 7 bases unmatched. CDR3 residues: CASSQTGAANQPQHF. Written as DNA, the CDR3 is TGTGCCAGCAGTCAGACAGGGGCCGCCAATCAGCCCCAGCATTTT.

The chain links TRBV4-1 to TRBJ2-1; maybe TRBD2 (7 bases). Germline values: CDR1 MGHRA, CDR2 YSYEKL. V lost 0 bases, J lost 7 bases, and 16 bases lay in between. The CDR3 runs 16 residues. As DNA, the CDR3 is TGCGCCAGCAGCCAAGAGGGGGGGGCAGCAGGGAATGAGCAGTTCTTC. Translation: CASSQEGGAAGNEQFF.

By sample share, this clone is medium-sized. V and J are TRBV2 and TRBJ1-2, with unresolved D. CDR1 and CDR2 (germline): SNHLY, FYNNEI. The germline V and J ends were trimmed by 3 bases and 0 bases, with 5 bases remaining between them. The CDR3 spans 13 residues. Here the CDR3 reads CASSDMANYGYTF. CDR3 nucleotide sequence: TGTGCCAGCAGTGACATGGCTAACTATGGCTACACCTTC.

The chain is built from TRBV20-1 and TRBJ2-7; 8 nucleotides match TRBD1. Trimming cost V 7 bases and J 5 bases; bases outside gene matches: 4. This CDR3 is built from 11 residues. CDR1 and CDR2 (germline): DFQATT, SNEGSKA (reference sequence). This chain's CDR3 is CSVGQGNEQYF. CDR3 bases: TGCAGTGTTGGACAGGGCAACGAGCAGTACTTC.

This chain uses TRBV5-4 with TRBJ1-1; D gene uncertain. Trimming took 4 bases from V and 3 from J, leaving 13 bases between them. The germline V gene encodes CDR1 SGHNT and CDR2 YYREEE (reference sequence). CDR3 length: 14 residues. As DNA, the CDR3 is TGTGCCAGCAGCCCCTTTGGTAGGGACACTGAAGCTTTCTTT. It codes for CASSPFGRDTEAFF.

V gene TRBV27 combines with J gene TRBJ1-1, with TRBD1 matching 7 bases. Trimming cost V 1 base and J 1 base; bases outside gene matches: 9. Germline CDR1 is MNHEY and CDR2 is SMNVEV (reference sequence). The CDR3 runs 17 residues. The CDR3 coding sequence is TGTGCCAGCAGTTTATTCTCGACAGGGATGGGGAACACTGAAGCTTTCTTT. Protein: CASSLFSTGMGNTEAFF.

The chain employs TRBV11-3 and TRBJ2-5; D unresolved. CDR1 is SGHNT, CDR2 YENEEA, per germline. The CDR3 loop spans 11 amino acids. Trimming took off 4 bases at V and 7 bases at J, with 7 bases between the two ends. The DNA for the CDR3 is TGTGCCAGCAGCTCCTACGGGACCCAGTACTTC. Amino acids: CASSSYGTQYF.

The genes are TRBV27 and TRBJ1-4; no clear D gene. The CDR3 contains 16 residues. Trimming left V 5 bases short and J 8 bases short, with 21 bases between. Looked up from germline, CDR1 is MNHEY and CDR2 is SMNVEV (reference sequence). The CDR3 region has the DNA TGTGCCAGCAGTAACGTGTACGGAGCACGGGCCGAAAAACTGTTTTTT. Its translation: CASSNVYGARAEKLFF.

V usage is TRBV7-9 and J usage is TRBJ2-5, with unresolved D. Germline CDR1 SEHNR, CDR2 FQNEAQ (reference sequence). V was cut by 7 bases and J by 4 bases, with 19 bases left in between. This CDR3 has 15 residues. The CDR3 here is CASTRLGEVAETQYF. The CDR3 DNA follows: TGTGCCAGCACCCGACTGGGTGAGGTGGCAGAGACCCAGTACTTC. Combining the CDR3 with reference TRBV7-9 and TRBJ2-5 gives the whole variable domain DTGVSQNPRHKITKRGQNVTFRCDPISEHNRLYWYRQTLGQGPEFLTYFQNEAQLEKSRLLSDRFSAERPKGSFSTLEIQRTEQGDSAMYLCASTRLGEVAETQYFGPGTRLLVL.

J is TRBJ2-7 and V is TRBV27; tentative D call: TRBD2 (6 bases). The CDR3 is made up of 13 amino acids. CDR1 is MNHEY and CDR2 is SMNVEV in the germline V gene (reference sequence). V gave up 3 bases and J gave up 7 bases, with 13 bases separating them. The CDR3 sequence: CASSFGTYTEQYF. The DNA of the CDR3 is TGTGCCAGCAGTTTTGGGACTTATACTGAGCAGTACTTC.

The V and J genes are TRBV9 and TRBJ2-5, with 11 bases matching TRBD1. After removal of 4 bases from V and 5 bases from J, the junction contained 7 bases not matched to a gene. Germline V gene lookup returns CDR1 SGDLS and CDR2 YYNGEE. The CDR3 contains 15 residues. The DNA of the CDR3 is TGTGCCAGCAGCCCGCGGGACAGGGGGTCGGAGACCCAGTACTTC. Amino acids: CASSPRDRGSETQYF. The full variable domain, rest sourced from reference TRBV9 and TRBJ2-5, is DSGVTQTPKHLITATGQRVTLRCSPRSGDLSVYWYQQSLDQGLQFLIQYYNGEERAKGNILERFSAQQFPDLHSELNLSSLELGDSALYFCASSPRDRGSETQYFGPGTRLLVL.

The chain recombines TRBV19 with TRBJ1-6; D is perhaps TRBD1 (5 bases). Germline V gene lookup returns CDR1 LNHDA and CDR2 SQIVND (reference sequence). CDR3 size: 14 residues. V was trimmed by 3 bases and J by 9 bases, leaving 12 bases between them. The CDR3 loop reads CASSIIRAGSPLHF. CDR3 nucleotide sequence: TGTGCCAGTAGTATTATCAGGGCAGGTTCACCCCTCCACTTT.

This sequence joins TRBV9 and TRBJ1-2; D remains unclear. CDR3 length: 14 residues. The V gene's germline CDR1 is SGDLS and CDR2 YYNGEE. Between the trimmed V and J ends, which lost 3 bases and 6 bases, there was a span of 15 bases. CDR3 protein: CASSGSMGTDGYTF. The CDR3 DNA is TGTGCCAGCAGCGGATCGATGGGTACAGATGGCTACACCTTC.

In its sample, this clone was seen a few times. The chain recombines TRBV19 with TRBJ2-6; TRBD2 matches at 7 bases. J gave up 11 bases and V 10 bases, and 11 bases lay outside the gene matches. Germline V gene data show CDR1 as LNHDA and CDR2 as SQIVND (reference sequence). The CDR3 extends over 13 amino acids. The CDR3 here is CATRLGGSDVLTF. The CDR3, as DNA: TGTGCCACCCGGCTGGGAGGGTCTGACGTCCTGACTTTC.

This clone showed up just once. V is TRBV27 and J is TRBJ1-2; TRBD1 might be the D (5 bases). The germline V gene encodes CDR1 MNHEY and CDR2 SMNVEV (reference sequence). The CDR3 totals 13 residues. Trimming stripped 3 bases from V and 3 bases from J, with 8 bases between. The CDR3 protein is CASSFSGYYGYTF. The CDR3 nucleotides read TGTGCCAGCAGTTTTTCAGGGTACTATGGCTACACCTTC.

The gene calls are TRBV2 and TRBJ1-2; no clear D gene. In germline, CDR1 is SNHLY, CDR2 FYNNEI. V lost 6 bases and J lost 2, with 13 bases in between. The CDR3 has 14 amino acids. The CDR3 sequence: CASSTDTFNYGYTF. CDR3 bases: TGTGCCAGCAGCACCGACACCTTCAACTATGGCTACACCTTC.

With respect to this clone: Other DNA sequences in the sample encode the same CDR3. V is TRBV7-9 and J is TRBJ1-2, with D unresolved. There are 13 residues in the CDR3. Trimming pared 1 base from V and 2 bases from J, leaving 5 bases between. The germline V gene has CDR1 SEHNR and CDR2 FQNEAQ (reference sequence). CDR3: CASSLGGNYGYTF. The CDR3 DNA follows: TGTGCCAGCAGCTTAGGAGGAAACTATGGCTACACCTTC. The full variable domain, its missing parts supplied by reference TRBV7-9 and TRBJ1-2, is DTGVSQNPRHKITKRGQNVTFRCDPISEHNRLYWYRQTLGQGPEFLTYFQNEAQLEKSRLLSDRFSAERPKGSFSTLEIQRTEQGDSAMYLCASSLGGNYGYTFGSGTRLTVV.

The rearrangement uses TRBV27 and TRBJ1-1; unclear D gene. Trimming pared 4 bases from V and 7 bases from J, leaving 10 bases between. The CDR3 totals 12 residues. Germline V gene lookup returns CDR1 MNHEY and CDR2 SMNVEV (reference sequence). CDR3 nucleotides: TGTGCCAGCAGTTCCAGAGGGATTGAAGCTTTCTTT. It specifies CASSSRGIEAFF.

The genes are TRBV4-2 and TRBJ1-1; D unclear. Germline V gene sequence: CDR1 LGHNA, CDR2 YNFKEQ. The V end lost 4 bases, the J end lost 3 bases, and 9 bases lay between the germline ends. This CDR3 spans 13 amino acids. CDR3 sequence reads: CASSPDSYTEAFF. CDR3 nucleotides: TGTGCCAGCAGCCCGGACTCGTACACTGAAGCTTTCTTT.